The clone carrying this T cell receptor (beta chain) was detected only once. The data derive from a study of blood T cell repertoires in COVID-19. Across the whole study: The United States, Italy and Spain provided the acute and convalescent COVID-19 samples. The cDNA or gDNA used as material had been derived from T cells, B-cell-depleted T cells, or PBMCs.

CDR1 is LNHDA and CDR2 is SQIVND in the germline V gene (reference sequence). V dropped 3 bases and J dropped 5; count of bases not matched to a gene: 21. This CDR3 contains 19 residues. Original methodology: Amplified reference gene primers provided the basis for estimating nucleated cell counts. Sequenced by immunoSEQ multiplex PCR; TCRdb stores in-frame clones only, minus some. D and trimming were read from the DNA, whereas the V and J calls and clone size are those reported in that table. The table includes under 45,000 clones, approximately 78% detected once. V gene TRBV19 combines with J gene TRBJ1-1; 7 nucleotides agree with TRBD1. Sequenced material: peripheral blood. This clonotype was obtained from a man aged 55-75 years with acute or convalescent COVID-19. CDR3 DNA sequence: TGTGCCAGTAGTATTTTGGATCAGGGCAGGGGGATTTTACGGACTGAAGCTTTCTTT. As protein: CASSILDQGRGILRTEAFF.